These 28 T cell receptor beta chains were sequenced from one sample in a study of cytomegalovirus exposure and HLA in healthy donors. This PCR relied on a set of 60 Vbeta primers and 13 Jbeta primers. The data were produced by immunoSEQ multiplex PCR, yet TCRdb's version contains in-frame clones alone and is incomplete. Of 150,000 to 200,000 clones in the sample, roughly 74% were seen once. Sequenced material: PBMCs. The receptor set was obtained from a woman between 40 and 55 years old in good health and CMV-seropositive.

The chain is built from TRBV2 and TRBJ2-5, with 7 bases fitting TRBD1. Per the germline V gene, CDR1 is SNHLY and CDR2 is FYNNEI. This CDR3 is 16 amino acids long. V shed 7 bases and J 4 bases; nucleotides not matched to a gene: 15. CDR3 nucleotide sequence: TGTGCCAGCAAGAAAGGGGGCGGTGGGAGCGGAGAGACCCAGTACTTC. Residues: CASKKGGGGSGETQYF.

The chain employs TRBV7-3 and TRBJ2-2, with 8 bases identical to TRBD1. Germline trimming cut 0 bases from V and 6 bases from J; bases unmatched to any gene: 6. The germline gives CDR1 SGHTA, CDR2 FQGTGA. This CDR3 is built from 16 residues. CDR3 in amino acids: CASSLTPQGASGELFF. The CDR3 DNA follows: TGTGCCAGCAGCTTAACGCCTCAGGGGGCATCCGGGGAGCTGTTTTTT.

The chain couples TRBV10-1 to TRBJ1-1; D perhaps matches TRBD1 (5 bases). The ends were cut back, 2 bases at V and 0 bases at J, with 10 bases in the middle. Germline V CDR1 and CDR2: WNHNN, SYGVQD (reference sequence). The CDR3 extends over 15 amino acids. CDR3 sequence: CASSETQGMNTEAFF. The CDR3 DNA is TGCGCCAGCAGTGAGACCCAGGGCATGAACACTGAAGCTTTCTTT.

The V call is TRBV11-2, the J call TRBJ2-2; no definite D call. Germline lookup yields CDR1 SGHAT and CDR2 FQNNGV. Trimming shortened V by 5 bases and J by 4 bases, and 11 bases separated the two germline ends. This CDR3 contains 14 residues. In nucleotides, the CDR3 is TGTGCCAGCAGCCGAACTGTGGTCACCGGGGAGCTGTTTTTT. Translation: CASSRTVVTGELFF.

The V and J genes are TRBV7-2 and TRBJ2-3, with 8 bases matching TRBD2. Losses at the gene ends were 5 bases for V and 2 bases for J; bases not matched to a gene: 9. The germline V gene has CDR1 SGHTA and CDR2 FQGNSA. The CDR3 contains 16 residues. CDR3 residues: CASSTSVAGLTDTQYF. The CDR3, as DNA: TGTGCCAGCAGCACCTCCGTAGCGGGACTCACAGATACGCAGTATTTT.

The CDR3 here is CASSPNSGIDYNEQFF. The CDR3 DNA follows: TGTGCCAGCAGCCCCAATAGCGGGATCGATTACAATGAGCAGTTCTTC. The chain joins TRBV28 to TRBJ2-1; 8 bases map to TRBD2. J was trimmed by 4 bases and V by 6 bases; bases with no gene match: 11. Germline CDR1 and CDR2: MDHEN and SYDVKM. This CDR3 is built from 16 residues.

The rearrangement uses TRBV18 and TRBJ2-5, with a weak D call TRBD1 (5 bases). V was pared by 0 bases and J by 5 bases, with 13 bases between. This CDR3 is 15 amino acids long. Germline lookup yields CDR1 KGHSH and CDR2 LQKENI. CDR3 amino acids: CASSPPPGQGETQYF. The CDR3 DNA reads TGTGCCAGCTCACCACCGCCAGGGCAAGGGGAGACCCAGTACTTC. Variable domain in full (rest from reference TRBV18 and TRBJ2-5): NAGVMQNPRHLVRRRGQEARLRCSPMKGHSHVYWYRQLPEEGLKFMVYLQKENIIDESGMPKERFSAEFPKEGPSILRIQQVVRGDSAAYFCASSPPPGQGETQYFGPGTRLLVL.

The chain is built from TRBV29-1 and TRBJ1-1; TRBD1 matches 8 bases. The length of the CDR3 is 13 residues. Per the germline V gene, CDR1 is SQVTM and CDR2 is ANQGSEA. V shed 7 bases, J shed 1 base, and the junction held 5 bases outside the gene matches. The CDR3 nucleotides are TGCAGCGCCTCCCAGGGGGCGAACACTGAAGCTTTCTTT. Protein: CSASQGANTEAFF.

The gene calls are TRBV2 and TRBJ2-1; 7 bases fit TRBD2. CDR3 length equals 14 residues. Per the germline V gene, CDR1 is SNHLY and CDR2 is FYNNEI. The V and J ends lost 10 bases and 4 bases, in that order; junction bases with no gene match: 10. The CDR3 nucleotides are TGTGCCACCCTCGAGCGGGGCGGATACAATGAGCAGTTCTTC. Its protein is CATLERGGYNEQFF.

This clone was observed a handful of times. This chain connects TRBV25-1 to TRBJ1-1; 8 bases map to TRBD1. CDR3 length: 15 residues. Germline V gene data show CDR1 as MGHDK and CDR2 as SYGVNS. V was clipped by 5 bases and J by 12 bases; unmatched bases: 17. This CDR3 reads CASSSETGEKSRSFF. The CDR3 DNA sequence: TGTGCCAGCAGTTCCGAGACAGGGGAAAAAAGCAGGTCTTTCTTT.

This chain connects TRBV27 to TRBJ2-7; D is perhaps TRBD1 (7 bases). Germline CDR1 and CDR2: MNHEY and SMNVEV (reference sequence). Trimming left V 6 bases short and J 3 bases short, with 18 bases between. The CDR3 consists of 15 residues. Here the CDR3 DNA reads TGTGCCAGCAGAAGAGATGGGACAGCGGGCTACGAGCAGTACTTC. Translating it yields CASRRDGTAGYEQYF.

J is TRBJ2-5 and V is TRBV7-9; D may be TRBD1 (5 bases). Trimming stripped 3 bases from V and 1 base from J, with 9 bases between. This CDR3 comprises 14 residues. CDR1 and CDR2 from the germline V gene are SEHNR and FQNEAQ (reference sequence). The CDR3 loop reads CASSFDRSQETQYF. The CDR3 DNA reads as TGTGCCAGCAGCTTTGACAGATCCCAAGAGACCCAGTACTTC.

This clone is a singleton in its sample. The rearrangement links TRBV28 to TRBJ2-6; possibly TRBD1 for D (6 bases). The germline gives CDR1 MDHEN, CDR2 SYDVKM. The length of the CDR3 is 15 residues. The V end lost 2 bases, the J end lost 4 bases, and 9 bases lay between the germline ends. The CDR3 protein is CASSLIGTGANVLTF. Written as DNA, the CDR3 is TGTGCCAGCAGTTTAATAGGGACAGGGGCCAACGTCCTGACTTTC.

The chain carries TRBV14 and TRBJ1-1; D is undetermined. V was trimmed by 2 bases and J by 5 bases, leaving 12 bases between them. CDR3 size: 14 residues. Germline CDR1 SGHDN, CDR2 FVKESK. This CDR3 is CASSQPPEVTEAFF. CDR3 nucleotides: TGTGCCAGCAGCCAACCACCCGAGGTAACTGAAGCTTTCTTT. The entire variable domain, with the rest obtained from reference TRBV14 and TRBJ1-1, is as follows: EAGVTQFPSHSVIEKGQTVTLRCDPISGHDNLYWYRRVMGKEIKFLLHFVKESKQDESGMPNNRFLAERTGGTYSTLKVQPAELEDSGVYFCASSQPPEVTEAFFGQGTRLTVV.

In this sample, this clone turned up once. The V and J genes are TRBV7-6 and TRBJ2-3; possible D gene TRBD1, 6 bases. V was cut by 3 bases and J by 7 bases, with 17 bases left in between. Germline CDR1 is SGHVS and CDR2 is FNYEAQ. The CDR3 sequence is 15 residues long. CDR3 nucleotide sequence: TGTGCCAGCAGCTTGTTTCCGGACAGCCTGCATACGCAGTATTTT. This gives the protein CASSLFPDSLHTQYF. The whole variable domain, remainder taken from reference TRBV7-6 and TRBJ2-3, is GAGVSQSPRYKVTKRGQDVALRCDPISGHVSLYWYRQALGQGPEFLTYFNYEAQQDKSGLPNDRFSAERPEGSISTLTIQRTEQRDSAMYRCASSLFPDSLHTQYFGPGTRLTVL.

The chain has TRBV5-1 and TRBJ1-1; tentative D call: TRBD1 (5 bases). The CDR3 has 14 residues. The ends were cut back, 4 bases at V and 4 bases at J, with 14 bases in the middle. Germline loops: CDR1 SGHRS, CDR2 YFSETQ. CDR3 in DNA: TGCGCCAGCAGCGATGAACAGGAAGGCACTGAAGCTTTCTTT. As protein: CASSDEQEGTEAFF.

This clone was seen once. The chain links TRBV15 to TRBJ2-2; TRBD2 agrees at 7 bases. Per the germline V gene, CDR1 is LNHNV and CDR2 is YYDKDF (reference sequence). The CDR3 runs 15 residues. J lost 4 bases, V lost 8 bases, and 10 bases had no gene match. CDR3 DNA: TGTGCCACCCGTCGGGGACTACCGCCCACCGGGGAGCTGTTTTTT. Residues: CATRRGLPPTGELFF.

The chain joins TRBV7-3 to TRBJ2-1, with 8 bases identical to TRBD2. Per the germline V gene, CDR1 is SGHTA and CDR2 is FQGTGA. V lost 4 bases and J lost 7; bases outside the gene matches: 21. The length of the CDR3 is 19 residues. For the CDR3, the DNA is TGTGCCAGCAGCTCCGATCCAGGACTAGCCTCAACAGTTCGGAATGAGCAGTTCTTC. This sequence encodes CASSSDPGLASTVRNEQFF.

This rearrangement joins TRBV30 to TRBJ1-4, with D possibly matching TRBD1 (6 bases). Per the germline V gene, CDR1 is GTSNPN and CDR2 is SVGIG (reference sequence). The ends were cut back, 4 bases at V and 5 bases at J, with 11 bases in the middle. This CDR3 has 13 amino acids. CDR3 DNA sequence: TGTGCCTGGACGGACAGTCTGAATGAAAAACTGTTTTTT. Amino acid sequence: CAWTDSLNEKLFF.

This clone occurred a few times. This chain connects TRBV5-6 to TRBJ1-2, with a possible D match to TRBD1 (6 bases). This CDR3 has 16 amino acids. The germline V gene encodes CDR1 SGHDT and CDR2 YYEEEE. Trimming cost V 0 bases and J 7 bases, with 19 bases left between them. CDR3 sequence (DNA): TGTGCCAGCAGCTTGGCTGCGGCAGACCAAGGGGGTGGCTACACCTTC. Its translation is CASSLAAADQGGGYTF.

V gene TRBV11-2 combines with J gene TRBJ1-1, with 7 nucleotides matching TRBD1. J was trimmed by 3 bases and V by 0 bases; bases with no gene match: 1. Germline V gene data show CDR1 as SGHAT and CDR2 as FQNNGV. This CDR3 region has 14 residues. The DNA of the CDR3 is TGTGCCAGCAGCTTAGACAGGGGGGACACTGAAGCTTTCTTT. Protein product: CASSLDRGDTEAFF.

The rearrangement joins TRBV4-3 to TRBJ2-1; D possibly corresponds to TRBD2 (6 bases). This CDR3 is built from 16 residues. Germline assignment: CDR1 LGHNA and CDR2 YSLEER. The V and J ends lost 4 bases and 5 bases respectively, with 18 bases between them. As DNA, the CDR3 is TGCGCCAGCAGCCCGGGCATTGGCGCGGGGCACAATGAGCAGTTCTTC. This encodes CASSPGIGAGHNEQFF.

CDR3 sequence reads: CASSLQGALMNTEAFF. CDR3 sequence (DNA): TGCGCCAGCAGCTTACAGGGGGCTCTTATGAACACTGAAGCTTTCTTT. This chain links TRBV5-1 with TRBJ1-1; 9 nucleotides match TRBD1. Germline CDR1 reads SGHRS; CDR2 reads YFSETQ. The CDR3 spans 16 residues. The V gene end was trimmed by 2 bases and the J gene end by 0 bases; junction bases not matched to a gene: 5. The full variable domain, with the rest looked up from reference TRBV5-1 and TRBJ1-1, is KAGVTQTPRYLIKTRGQQVTLSCSPISGHRSVSWYQQTPGQGLQFLFEYFSETQRNKGNFPGRFSGRQFSNSRSEMNVSTLELGDSALYLCASSLQGALMNTEAFFGQGTRLTVV.

This chain connects TRBV28 to TRBJ2-7; D not resolved. The V and J ends lost 5 bases and 0 bases respectively, with 11 bases between them. This CDR3 is built from 14 residues. Germline V lookup: CDR1 MDHEN, CDR2 SYDVKM. The CDR3 here is CASSLLLSSYEQYF. The CDR3 DNA reads TGTGCCAGCAGTCTACTACTGAGCTCCTACGAGCAGTACTTC.

This clone was recorded a few times. The rearrangement joins TRBV9 to TRBJ2-7; 8 positions agree with TRBD2. V was clipped by 0 bases and J by 0 bases; unmatched bases: 2. Germline values: CDR1 SGDLS, CDR2 YYNGEE. The CDR3 contains 15 residues. As DNA, the CDR3 is TGTGCCAGCAGCGTAGCAGGGACTAGCTCCTACGAGCAGTACTTC. This encodes CASSVAGTSSYEQYF.

This chain joins TRBV29-1 and TRBJ2-2; TRBD1 aligns across 7 bases. The V and J ends lost 6 bases and 6 bases, in that order; junction bases with no gene match: 4. This CDR3 is built from 12 residues. Per germline, CDR1 SQVTM and CDR2 ANQGSEA. CDR3 sequence (DNA): TGCAGCGTCGCTACAGGGGCCGGGGAGCTGTTTTTT. This encodes CSVATGAGELFF.

The chain has TRBV7-6 and TRBJ2-5, with TRBD2 matching 15 bases. V lost 5 bases, J lost 5 bases, and 9 bases stayed unmatched. The CDR3 covers 17 residues. Germline loops: CDR1 SGHVS, CDR2 FNYEAQ. The CDR3 nucleotides are TGTGCCAGCAGCCCGGGACTAGCGGGGGGCCGTGGGGAGACCCAGTACTTC. Its translation is CASSPGLAGGRGETQYF.

This chain joins TRBV6-1 and TRBJ1-2; 7 bases agree with TRBD1. CDR1 is MNHNS and CDR2 is SASEGT in the germline V gene. V gave up 6 bases and J gave up 7 bases; unmatched junction bases: 8. The CDR3 consists of 13 residues. For the CDR3, the DNA is TGTGCCAGCAGCTCTACAGGGGACCTTGGCTACACCTTC. Protein sequence: CASSSTGDLGYTF.